Described below is a single T cell receptor beta chain sequence and its context. The data were taken from a study of blood T cell repertoires in COVID-19. Germline loops: CDR1 KGHSH, CDR2 LQKENI. V lost 3 bases, J lost 3 bases, and 9 bases lay in between. CDR3 size: 14 residues. Individuals drawn from 24 US areas were about 18 to 89 years old. Libraries were prepared by immunoSEQ multiplex PCR; TCRdb keeps only in-frame clonotypes and omits some of them. Of over 130,000 clones listed, around 79% are singletons. Sequencing was done on a sample of PBMCs or T cells enriched from blood (not recorded which). This clonotype was sampled from a woman between 45 and 60 years old who had recovered from COVID-19. The chain couples TRBV18 to TRBJ1-5, with D possibly matching TRBD1 (6 bases). The CDR3 protein is CASSPDSSNQPQHF. For the CDR3, the DNA is TGTGCCAGCTCACCGGACAGTTCCAATCAGCCCCAGCATTTT. Combining the CDR3 with reference TRBV18 and TRBJ1-5 gives the whole variable domain NAGVMQNPRHLVRRRGQEARLRCSPMKGHSHVYWYRQLPEEGLKFMVYLQKENIIDESGMPKERFSAEFPKEGPSILRIQQVVRGDSAAYFCASSPDSSNQPQHFGDGTRLSIL.